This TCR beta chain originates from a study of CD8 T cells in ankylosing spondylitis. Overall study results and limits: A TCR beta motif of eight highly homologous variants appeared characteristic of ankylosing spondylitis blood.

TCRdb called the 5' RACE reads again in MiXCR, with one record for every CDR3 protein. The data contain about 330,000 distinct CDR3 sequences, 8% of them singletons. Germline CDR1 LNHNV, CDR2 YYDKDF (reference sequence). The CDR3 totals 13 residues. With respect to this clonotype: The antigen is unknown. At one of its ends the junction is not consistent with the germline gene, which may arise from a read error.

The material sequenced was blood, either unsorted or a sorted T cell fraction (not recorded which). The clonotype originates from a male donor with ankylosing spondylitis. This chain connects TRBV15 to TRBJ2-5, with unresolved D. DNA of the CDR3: TGTGCCACCACTGATTCGTATCAAGGGACCCAGTACTTC. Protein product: CATTDSYQGTQYF. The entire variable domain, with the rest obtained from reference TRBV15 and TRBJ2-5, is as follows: DAMVIQNPRYQVTQFGKPVTLSCSQTLNHNVMYWYQQKSSQAPKLLFHYYDKDFNNEADTPDNFQSRRPNTSFCFLDIRSPGLGDTAMYLCATTDSYQGTQYFGPGTRLLVL.